This T cell receptor beta chain was identified in a study of blood T cell repertoires in COVID-19. Study as a whole: Samples of COVID-19 (acute and convalescent) were obtained from the United States, Italy and Spain.

The CDR3 has 15 amino acids. Trimming shortened V by 6 bases and J by 1 base, and 13 bases separated the two germline ends. The germline V gene encodes CDR1 SGHKS and CDR2 YYEKEE (reference sequence). Across under 25 US areas, participants ranged in age from about 18 to 100 years. Participants' reported clinical history set cohort assignment. Using immunoSEQ multiplex PCR, the repertoire was profiled, and TCRdb retains in-frame clones only, with some absent. The repertoire holds 240,000 or so clones, with approximately 85% as singletons. This sequence originates from a woman between 50 and 59 years old who had recovered from COVID-19. This chain connects TRBV5-5 to TRBJ2-2; a possible D gene is TRBD2 (6 bases). The sample comprised PBMCs or T cells enriched from blood (not recorded which). The CDR3 bases are TGTGCCAGCAAGGGGAGCGGGTTGAACACCGGGGAGCTGTTTTTT. The encoded protein is CASKGSGLNTGELFF.